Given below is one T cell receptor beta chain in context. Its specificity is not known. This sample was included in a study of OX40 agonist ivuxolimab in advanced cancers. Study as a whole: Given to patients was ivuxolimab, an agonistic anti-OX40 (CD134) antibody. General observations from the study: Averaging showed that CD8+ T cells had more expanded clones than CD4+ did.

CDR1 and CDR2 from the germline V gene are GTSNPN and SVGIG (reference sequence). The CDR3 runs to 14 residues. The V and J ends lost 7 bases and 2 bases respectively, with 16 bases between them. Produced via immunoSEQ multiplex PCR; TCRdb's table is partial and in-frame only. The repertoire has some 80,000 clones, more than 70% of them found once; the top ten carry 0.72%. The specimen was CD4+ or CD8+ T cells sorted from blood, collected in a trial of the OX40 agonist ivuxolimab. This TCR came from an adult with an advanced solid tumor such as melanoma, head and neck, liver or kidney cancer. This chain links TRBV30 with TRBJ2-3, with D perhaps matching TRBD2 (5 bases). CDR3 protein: CASSSSATTDTQYF. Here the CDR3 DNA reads TGTGCCTCCTCGAGTAGCGCCACCACAGATACGCAGTATTTT. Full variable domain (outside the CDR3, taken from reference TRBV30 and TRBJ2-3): SQTIHQWPATLVQPVGSPLSLECTVEGTSNPNLYWYRQAAGRGLQLLFYSVGIGQISSEVPQNLSASRPQDRQFILSSKKLLLSDSGFYLCASSSSATTDTQYFGPGTRLTVL.